This T cell receptor (beta chain) was obtained from a study of identical twins listed by TCRdb under 2016. Study-level background: TCR alpha and beta repertoires from monozygotic twins, unrelated adults of various ages and cord blood were deep-sequenced to test whether fetal clonotypes persist. To rule out contamination, the twin experiments were replicated at different times with different library preparation protocols.

Study-wide conclusions, independent of this receptor: Out-of-frame TCR alpha sequences shared between twins showed an excess of low generation-probability sequences compared with coincidental sharing between unrelated individuals. Zero-insertion analyses could be partly confounded by invariant T cells such as MAIT and iNKT, though diverse VJ usage argued against such confounding for most clonotypes. Because the same donors could not be followed over many years, conclusions were based on cross-sectional statistical analysis. Excess twin sharing in beta out-of-frame sequences was weaker because fewer shared sequences lowered the signal-to-noise ratio. Fewer insertions were carried by abundant cord blood beta clonotypes, a similar but weaker trend appeared in young adult naive repertoires, and no such trend appeared in memory repertoires. In monozygotic twins, recombination models systematically underestimated out-of-frame TCR alpha sharing, but the models matched the sharing seen between unrelated individuals.

Of note for this clonotype: The specificity of this receptor is unknown. No base quality values were provided; no much bigger clone lies one nucleotide off.

Library method: 5' RACE. The run used an Illumina HiSeq 2000. Template switching added a universal primer binding site, and the final cDNA carried a unique molecular identifier that allowed TCR cDNA molecules to be counted accurately. Specific primers in the conserved constant-segment region were used to synthesize first-strand cDNA for the TCR alpha and beta chains. To control for contamination, every cDNA library carried two barcodes: a SMART-Mk sample barcode plus Illumina barcodes. TruSeq adapter sequences along with Illumina sample barcodes were introduced in two successive PCR steps. The TCR alpha and beta cDNA libraries were sequenced on the Illumina HiSeq platform using custom primers. In the original analysis: MiGEC processed the raw reads to extract unique molecular identifiers, while MiXCR was used to determine the CDR3 positions. For each individual, recombination models were inferred using an EM algorithm with the repgenHMM and IGoR tools. Shared clonotypes were analyzed with the tcR package in R, and sharing was normalized by the product of cloneset sizes. Out-of-frame nonproductive sequences were analyzed to study raw recombination free of thymic and clonal selection effects. The raw public reads went through TCRdb reprocessing: fastp at Q25, MiXCR clone calling, in-frame beta chains kept. Each CDR3 protein appears once, grouped with its most common genes and DNA. These V and J calls are TCRdb output, not the study's own analysis. Here the sample has around 500,000 distinct CDR3 sequences; 13% to 15% occur a single time. Of the sample, approximately 0.52% is held by the ten largest clones.

All donors were healthy Caucasians. Three pairs of female monozygotic twins, all aged roughly 18 to 29 years, made up the twin cohort. Positive isolation kits from Invitrogen were used to isolate CD4+ and CD8+ T cell populations. This sample also appeared in a second study, on yellow fever vaccine responses in identical twins. The second paper states: The T cell response to vaccination in identical twins was reported by the authors to appear partly convergent and partly personalized. Focusing on identical twins, the study followed the T cell clones that responded to the vaccine, and did so with precision.

This receptor was obtained from a woman under 30 in good health. Sequenced input: CD4+ T cells sorted from blood.

The CDR3 is CASSYYGPRTQYF. The DNA reads as follows: TGTGCCAGCAGTTACTACGGTCCGCGGACCCAGTACTTC. The sequence joins TRBV6-2 or TRBV6-3 to TRBJ2-5; no D segment can be confidently identified. Cut back by 1 base and 7 bases, the V and J ends lie 10 bases apart. The CDR3 measures 13 amino acids from cysteine to phenylalanine. Kept here is only the CDR3 DNA, which spans 39 bases and is read in frame from base 1. For CDR1 and CDR2, the germline V gene lists MNHEY and SVGEGT.